These 20 T cell receptor beta chains share one sample of origin, sequenced in a study of T-cell reconstitution after alpha-beta-depleted transplantation in children. Molecular barcoding with unique molecular identifiers was used for the TCRbeta library. TCRdb recomputed calls from the PCR reads with MiXCR, one row per CDR3 protein. This sample has more than 250,000 distinct CDR3 sequences, with approximately 9.8% found just once. This material consisted of PBMCs from the stem cell graft donor, taken from the stem cell graft. These receptors came from a human donor who donated a stem cell graft to a child with SCID.

This clonotype has more than one count but fewer than ten. The V and J genes are TRBV12-3 or TRBV12-4 and TRBJ1-6; 8 bases line up with TRBD1. V lost 1 base to trimming and J lost 7 bases; unmatched junction nucleotides: 9. This CDR3 comprises 17 residues. CDR3: CASSLGAGGRENSPLHF. CDR3 coding DNA: TGTGCCAGCAGTTTAGGGGCAGGGGGCAGAGAGAATTCACCCCTCCACTTT.

This chain uses TRBV5-1 with TRBJ2-1, with 15 nucleotides matching TRBD2. Germline V gene lookup returns CDR1 SGHRS and CDR2 YFSETQ. The CDR3 consists of 17 residues. Losses at the gene ends were 4 bases for V and 6 bases for J; bases not matched to a gene: 8. For the CDR3, the DNA is TGCGCCAGCAGCGGCCGGACTAGCGGGGGGGCCCTCAATGAGCAGTTCTTC. This gives the protein CASSGRTSGGALNEQFF.

The CDR3: CASSPSNRAKNIQYF. The CDR3 DNA reads TGTGCCAGCTCACCCTCCAACAGGGCCAAAAACATTCAGTACTTC. This chain joins TRBV18 and TRBJ2-4, with D possibly being TRBD1 (5 bases). V lost 3 bases and J 1 base, leaving 10 bases between the germline ends. From germline, CDR1 is KGHSH and CDR2 LQKENI. The length of the CDR3 is 15 residues.

Details on this clonotype: The junction and the germline gene differ at one end; a read error may be behind it. The chain joins TRBV2 to TRBJ2-2; the D gene is possibly TRBD2 (5 bases). This CDR3 contains 17 residues. The germline V gene encodes CDR1 SNHLY and CDR2 FYNNEI. CDR3 in amino acids: CTSSLMFSDSNTGELFF. The CDR3 DNA follows: TGTACCAGCAGTTTAATGTTTTCGGACTCGAACACCGGGGAGCTGTTTTTT.

The J gene is TRBJ1-1, the V gene TRBV12-3 or TRBV12-4; D gene ambiguous. This CDR3 comprises 11 residues. The V gene lost 2 bases and the J gene lost 8 bases, with 6 bases spanning the gap. CDR3 in amino acids: CASSLLQEAFF. The CDR3 bases are TGTGCCAGCAGTTTATTGCAGGAAGCTTTCTTT.

This chain joins TRBV20-1 and TRBJ2-3, with TRBD2 matching over 16 bases. In germline, CDR1 is DFQATT, CDR2 SNEGSKA (reference sequence). With V trimmed by 4 bases and J by 9 bases, 7 bases remained unmatched. CDR3 length equals 15 residues. DNA of the CDR3: TGCAGTGCTAACATGCCGGGACTAGCGGGGGGGACGCAGTATTTT. Protein product: CSANMPGLAGGTQYF.

This clonotype has a handful of counts. The V gene is TRBV7-9, the J gene TRBJ2-1; 9 positions agree with TRBD2. Per germline, CDR1 SEHNR and CDR2 FQNEAQ (reference sequence). The CDR3 loop spans 15 amino acids. V dropped 5 bases and J dropped 1; count of bases not matched to a gene: 3. CDR3 DNA sequence: TGTGCCAGCAGCCGACTAGCGGCTTCCTACAATGAGCAGTTCTTC. Translating it yields CASSRLAASYNEQFF.

The genes are TRBV4-1 and TRBJ2-7, with TRBD1 matching over 9 bases. In germline, CDR1 is MGHRA, CDR2 YSYEKL. This CDR3 region has 15 residues. After removal of 5 bases from V and 3 bases from J, the junction contained 8 bases not matched to a gene. For the CDR3, the DNA is TGCGCCAGCAGCTTGGGACAGGGAATCAACTACGAGCAGTACTTC. It is translated as CASSLGQGINYEQYF.

The V and J genes are TRBV10-3 and TRBJ2-2; 7 bases align to TRBD1. Trimming at V came to 10 bases and at J to 6 bases, leaving 8 bases not matched to a gene. The CDR3 extends over 13 amino acids. Germline V CDR1 and CDR2: ENHRY, SYGVKD. CDR3 nucleotide sequence: TGTGCCAGCCGACAGGGTGAGGCCGGGGAGCTGTTTTTT. It specifies CASRQGEAGELFF.

The genes are TRBV29-1 and TRBJ2-1, with 11 nucleotides matching TRBD2. From germline, CDR1 is SQVTM and CDR2 ANQGSEA. This CDR3 spans 14 amino acids. Trimming at V came to 6 bases and at J to 9 bases, leaving 10 bases not matched to a gene. The CDR3 nucleotides read TGCAGCGTCGAAAAACTAGCGGGGGTTAGTGAGCAGTTCTTC. Encoded protein: CSVEKLAGVSEQFF.

This clonotype was seen more than once but under ten times. The V and J genes are TRBV5-1 and TRBJ2-3; D uncertain. CDR3 length equals 12 residues. V dropped 3 bases and J dropped 6 bases, with 8 bases sitting between them. Germline CDR1 reads SGHRS; CDR2 reads YFSETQ. CDR3: CASSYDFDTQYF. The CDR3, as DNA: TGCGCCAGCAGCTACGACTTCGATACGCAGTATTTT.

The table lists this clonotype with many counts. The chain employs TRBV15 and TRBJ2-2, with a weak D call TRBD2 (5 bases). The V and J ends lost 0 bases and 6 bases respectively, with 8 bases between them. Germline V gives CDR1 LNHNV, CDR2 YYDKDF (reference sequence). The CDR3 consists of 14 residues. CDR3 in amino acids: CATSRDEGPGELFF. In DNA form, the CDR3 reads TGTGCCACCAGCAGAGATGAGGGTCCCGGGGAGCTGTTTTTT. Looking up the rest from reference TRBV15 and TRBJ2-2 gives the full variable domain: DAMVIQNPRYQVTQFGKPVTLSCSQTLNHNVMYWYQQKSSQAPKLLFHYYDKDFNNEADTPDNFQSRRPNTSFCFLDIRSPGLGDTAMYLCATSRDEGPGELFFGEGSRLTVL.

This clonotype was seen a few times. The chain is built from TRBV20-1 and TRBJ2-1; no firm D call. V lost 6 bases, J lost 9 bases, and 12 bases lay in between. The length of the CDR3 is 11 residues. Germline assignment: CDR1 DFQATT and CDR2 SNEGSKA (reference sequence). The CDR3 coding sequence is TGCAGTGCAGACGACCCCCTTGAGCAGTTCTTC. It specifies CSADDPLEQFF.

This clonotype turned up a few times. V usage is TRBV2 and J usage is TRBJ2-7, with TRBD2 matching 12 bases. The CDR3 consists of 16 residues. The germline V gene has CDR1 SNHLY and CDR2 FYNNEI. J was trimmed by 9 bases and V by 7 bases; bases with no gene match: 16. The CDR3 DNA reads as TGTGCCAGCATTCTGTCGCTACTAGCGGGGGGCCGGTTGCAGTACTTC. Its protein product is CASILSLLAGGRLQYF.

The CDR3: CASSHLTGPNRYEQYF. Written as DNA, the CDR3 is TGTGCCAGCAGTCACCTTACAGGGCCTAATCGCTACGAGCAGTACTTC. The rearrangement uses TRBV14 and TRBJ2-7; a possible D gene is TRBD1 (6 bases). The CDR3 runs 16 residues. The V end lost 6 bases, the J end lost 3 bases, and 21 bases lay between the germline ends. The germline V gene has CDR1 SGHDN and CDR2 FVKESK.

The genes are TRBV6-1 and TRBJ2-7; a weak D match, TRBD2 (6 bases). The CDR3 has 14 residues. V was trimmed by 6 bases and J by 2 bases, leaving 14 bases between them. Germline CDR1 is MNHNS and CDR2 is SASEGT. The CDR3 sequence: CASRVGAGTYEQYF. CDR3 sequence (DNA): TGTGCCAGCAGGGTGGGAGCGGGCACCTACGAGCAGTACTTC.

This clonotype was recorded a few times. CDR3 loop: CASSSNQGRGNQPQHF. The CDR3 DNA follows: TGTGCCAGCAGTTCCAACCAGGGGCGGGGCAATCAGCCCCAGCATTTT. The rearrangement uses TRBV6-5 and TRBJ1-5, with a weak D call TRBD1 (6 bases). The CDR3 contains 16 residues. V was pared by 4 bases and J by 2 bases, with 15 bases between. Germline loops: CDR1 MNHEY, CDR2 SVGAGI.

This clonotype was counted only a few times. The rearrangement uses TRBV27 and TRBJ2-2, with TRBD2 identical over 11 bases. CDR3 length equals 17 residues. Germline loops: CDR1 MNHEY, CDR2 SMNVEV (reference sequence). V shed 6 bases, J shed 2 bases, and the junction held 8 bases outside the gene matches. In DNA form, the CDR3 reads TGTGCCAGCAGAGGGACCGGGACTAGCGGCAACACCGGGGAGCTGTTTTTT. This encodes CASRGTGTSGNTGELFF.

This clonotype appeared a few times. The rearrangement joins TRBV20-1 to TRBJ1-2, with D tentatively TRBD1 (5 bases). Germline V gene data show CDR1 as DFQATT and CDR2 as SNEGSKA (reference sequence). The germline V and J ends were trimmed by 0 bases and 7 bases, with 12 bases remaining between them. The CDR3 covers 13 residues. The CDR3 DNA follows: TGCAGTGCTAGAGATGGGGGTGCGGTTGGCTACACCTTC. It translates to CSARDGGAVGYTF.

This clonotype appeared a few times. The chain links TRBV5-1 to TRBJ2-5, with a possible D match to TRBD2 (7 bases). This CDR3 comprises 16 residues. Trimming pared 1 base from V and 1 base from J, leaving 14 bases between. Germline V gene sequence: CDR1 SGHRS, CDR2 YFSETQ. The CDR3 protein is CASSLRAGARQETQYF. The CDR3 DNA reads TGCGCCAGCAGCTTGAGGGCGGGGGCCCGCCAAGAGACCCAGTACTTC. Full variable domain (outside the CDR3, taken from reference TRBV5-1 and TRBJ2-5): KAGVTQTPRYLIKTRGQQVTLSCSPISGHRSVSWYQQTPGQGLQFLFEYFSETQRNKGNFPGRFSGRQFSNSRSEMNVSTLELGDSALYLCASSLRAGARQETQYFGPGTRLLVL.